The 23 T cell receptor beta chains below come from one sample, sequenced in a study of T cell repertoires in cytomegalovirus infection. What these receptors recognize is not known. TCRdb fed the reads into MiXCR, producing one record per CDR3 protein. The sample includes approximately 910,000 distinct CDR3 sequences, 30% to 40% of them seen just once. This specimen was cultured CD8+ T cells from PBMCs, taken from culture after CMV antigen stimulation. The receptors stem from a human donor in good health (CMV status not recorded). Some clones in this sample may be carry-over from other donors' samples.

Points on this clonotype: A much bigger clone sits one base away, suggesting this may be a read error. The chain employs TRBV7-8 and TRBJ2-1, with D possibly being TRBD2 (5 bases). This CDR3 comprises 15 residues. Per the germline V gene, CDR1 is SGHVS and CDR2 is FQNEAQ. The CDR3 DNA sequence: TGTGCCAGCAGCTTAGGACTATCGGGTTACAATGAGGAGTTCTTC. Amino acids: CASSLGLSGYNEEFF.

As regards this clonotype: A much larger clone differs from this one at a single base, so this may be a read error. The chain uses TRBV7-2 and TRBJ2-3, with no clear D. This CDR3 region has 13 residues. The germline gives CDR1 SGHTA, CDR2 FQGNSA. CDR3 region: CASSFNFRDTQCF. CDR3 bases: TGTGCCAGCAGCTTCAATTTCAGAGATACGCAGTGTTTT.

This clonotype was observed a single time. The chain combines TRBV15 with TRBJ2-6, with TRBD2 matching 9 bases. CDR1 is LNHNV, CDR2 YYDKDF, per germline (reference sequence). The trim removed 3 bases at V and 0 bases at J, leaving 3 bases unmatched. This CDR3 comprises 17 residues. The CDR3 spells CATSSLAGPSGANVLTF. Here the CDR3 DNA reads TGTGCCACCAGCAGCCTAGCGGGGCCCTCTGGGGCCAACGTCCTGACTTTC.

This clonotype has a count of ten or more. The rearrangement joins TRBV7-2 to TRBJ1-6; D call uncertain. The germline V gene encodes CDR1 SGHTA and CDR2 FQGNSA. This CDR3 has 13 amino acids. V shed 3 bases and J shed 8 bases, with 8 bases lying between them. CDR3 in DNA: TGTGCCAGCAGCTTCCCGTCTTATTCACCCCTCCACTTT. Its protein product is CASSFPSYSPLHF.

This clonotype was detected a few times. This chain joins TRBV7-9 and TRBJ1-1; 10 bases fit TRBD1. The CDR3 runs 15 residues. The V segment lost 5 bases and the J segment 1 base; nucleotides outside the gene matches: 4. Per germline, CDR1 SEHNR and CDR2 FQNEAQ (reference sequence). The CDR3 DNA reads TGTGCCAGCAGCGGACAGGGGGATAGGAACACTGAAGCTTTCTTT. Protein product: CASSGQGDRNTEAFF. Using reference TRBV7-9 and TRBJ1-1 for the parts outside the CDR3, the full variable domain is DTGVSQNPRHKITKRGQNVTFRCDPISEHNRLYWYRQTLGQGPEFLTYFQNEAQLEKSRLLSDRFSAERPKGSFSTLEIQRTEQGDSAMYLCASSGQGDRNTEAFFGQGTRLTVV.

This clonotype has only a few counts. The rearrangement joins TRBV6-5 to TRBJ2-4; D is possibly TRBD2 (6 bases). The V end was cut by 4 bases, the J end by 4 bases, with 8 bases between. Germline loops: CDR1 MNHEY, CDR2 SVGAGI. CDR3 size: 13 residues. CDR3 loop: CASSSGGKNIQYF. In DNA, the CDR3 is TGTGCCAGCAGTTCCGGGGGAAAAAACATTCAGTACTTC.

CDR3 sequence (DNA): TGTGCCAGCAGTCCACAGGGGAGCGGGTACGAGCAGTACGTC. Translated, it gives CASSPQGSGYEQYV. The rearrangement uses TRBV5-5 and TRBJ2-7; D is possibly TRBD1 (7 bases). V lost 5 bases and J lost 4, with 16 bases in between. CDR1 SGHKS and CDR2 YYEKEE come from the germline V gene (reference sequence). The CDR3 is 14 amino acids.

The chain has TRBV27 and TRBJ1-5, with D perhaps matching TRBD1 (5 bases). The V end lost 10 bases, the J end lost 6 bases, and 19 bases lay between the germline ends. Germline lookup yields CDR1 MNHEY and CDR2 SMNVEV (reference sequence). The length of the CDR3 is 14 residues. The CDR3 sequence is CANRSKGPFQPQHF. CDR3 nucleotide sequence: TGTGCCAACAGGTCGAAGGGACCCTTTCAGCCCCAGCATTTT.

This chain links TRBV29-1 with TRBJ2-7; no firm D call. This CDR3 has 11 amino acids. V dropped 6 bases and J dropped 3 bases, with 9 bases sitting between them. Germline-derived CDR1 and CDR2 are SQVTM and ANQGSEA. The CDR3 sequence is CSVIGDYEQYF. The CDR3 region has the DNA TGCAGCGTCATAGGTGACTACGAGCAGTACTTC.

On this clonotype itself: A much larger clone lies a single base off, so this may be a read error. This chain connects TRBV12-3 or TRBV12-4 to TRBJ1-2; weak D call: TRBD1 (6 bases). This CDR3 spans 15 amino acids. The CDR3 here is CVSSSSGQKNYGYTF. In DNA form, the CDR3 reads TGTGTCAGCAGTTCAAGCGGACAGAAGAACTATGGCTACACCTTC.

This clonotype has a handful of counts. This chain's CDR3 is CASSRAPRSHEQYV. The CDR3 DNA reads as TGTGCCAGCAGCCGGGCCCCTCGCTCCCACGAGCAGTACGTC. The rearrangement joins TRBV7-9 to TRBJ2-7; no clear D gene. The CDR3 length is 14 residues. Per the germline V gene, CDR1 is SEHNR and CDR2 is FQNEAQ (reference sequence).

The chain combines TRBV28 with TRBJ1-1, with 12 bases fitting TRBD1. This CDR3 comprises 15 residues. Per the germline V gene, CDR1 is MDHEN and CDR2 is SYDVKM. With 2 bases clipped from V and 14 bases from J, the junction kept 12 bases outside the gene matches. This chain's CDR3 is CASSLGLGTGGRGFF. In DNA form, the CDR3 reads TGTGCCAGCAGTTTAGGGCTTGGGACAGGGGGCCGAGGGTTCTTT.

This clonotype was observed a handful of times. V gene TRBV6-1 combines with J gene TRBJ2-4; TRBD2 aligns across 9 bases. The ends lost 11 bases at V and 2 bases at J; junction bases unmatched: 10. The CDR3 runs to 15 residues. Per the germline V gene, CDR1 is MNHNS and CDR2 is SASEGT. In DNA, the CDR3 is TGTGCCCTCGGAGCGGGGGGTTTATCCAAAAACATTCAGTACTTC. Amino acid sequence: CALGAGGLSKNIQYF.

The chain recombines TRBV7-8 with TRBJ2-3, with D possibly TRBD2 on 5 matching bases. From germline, CDR1 is SGHVS and CDR2 FQNEAQ. The CDR3 is 14 amino acids. The V gene lost 5 bases and the J gene lost 4 bases, with 13 bases spanning the gap. Here the CDR3 DNA reads TGTGCCAGCAGCCCTCGGGGATGGGCAGATACGCAGTATTTT. It is translated as CASSPRGWADTQYF.

The rearrangement uses TRBV4-1 and TRBJ1-1; 7 positions agree with TRBD1. Germline V gene sequence: CDR1 MGHRA, CDR2 YSYEKL. The V segment lost 8 bases and the J segment 7 bases; nucleotides outside the gene matches: 10. The CDR3 has 13 amino acids. CDR3 DNA: TGCGCCAGCTCCCCGAACAGGGGTAATGAAGCTTTCTTT. The encoded protein is CASSPNRGNEAFF.

The chain is built from TRBV9 and TRBJ1-5, with D possibly being TRBD1 (6 bases). Trimming removed 4 bases from V and 2 bases from J, with 13 bases in between. Germline CDR1 and CDR2: SGDLS and YYNGEE. The CDR3 is made up of 15 amino acids. The CDR3: CASSRDGGGNQPQHF. The CDR3, as DNA: TGTGCCAGCAGCCGTGACGGGGGCGGCAATCAGCCCCAGCATTTT.

About this clonotype itself: The junction differs from germline at one of its ends, possibly a read error. The rearrangement joins TRBV7-9 to TRBJ1-2; unclear D gene. From germline, CDR1 is SEHNR and CDR2 FQNEAQ (reference sequence). The CDR3 covers 15 residues. The CDR3, as DNA: TGTGTCAGCAGCTTCATCCTCACCCCGGTAGATGGCTACACCTTC. It codes for CVSSFILTPVDGYTF.

The chain is built from TRBV19 and TRBJ2-3; D is possibly TRBD2 (5 bases). This CDR3 spans 14 amino acids. V was cut by 6 bases and J by 4 bases, with 14 bases left in between. CDR1 and CDR2 (germline): LNHDA, SQIVND (reference sequence). CDR3 amino acids: CASSGIPGADTQYF. CDR3 DNA sequence: TGTGCCAGTAGCGGGATCCCTGGCGCAGATACGCAGTATTTT.

A few counts support this clonotype. The chain carries TRBV27 and TRBJ1-1; a weak D match, TRBD1 (5 bases). Germline CDR1 is MNHEY and CDR2 is SMNVEV (reference sequence). V was cut by 2 bases and J by 7 bases, with 11 bases left in between. The CDR3 runs to 13 residues. The CDR3 loop is CASSLGASFEAFF. In nucleotides, the CDR3 is TGTGCCAGCAGTTTAGGGGCGTCTTTTGAAGCTTTCTTT.

This clonotype was detected a few times. The rearrangement uses TRBV10-3 and TRBJ2-1; D may correspond to TRBD1 or TRBD2 (5 bases each). The germline gives CDR1 ENHRY, CDR2 SYGVKD. The CDR3 contains 12 residues. Deletions cut 6 bases from V and 7 bases from J, with 10 bases between. The CDR3 nucleotides read TGTGCCATCAGGTTGGGGGAAAATGAGCAGTTCTTC. Protein: CAIRLGENEQFF.

This clonotype was detected ten times or more. This chain uses TRBV6-1 with TRBJ2-1, with D perhaps assigned TRBD1 or TRBD2 (5 bases each). Germline CDR1 and CDR2: MNHNS and SASEGT. V was pared by 7 bases and J by 7 bases, with 8 bases between. This CDR3 is built from 11 residues. The CDR3: CASTWGNEQFF. DNA for the CDR3: TGTGCCAGCACCTGGGGGAATGAGCAGTTCTTC.

The chain recombines TRBV15 with TRBJ2-3; D is unclear. The CDR3 has 13 residues. The germline V gene encodes CDR1 LNHNV and CDR2 YYDKDF (reference sequence). V lost 1 base and J lost 2, with 4 bases in between. CDR3 nucleotides: TGTGCCACCAGCAGAGCTTCCACAGATACGCAGTATTTT. Translating it yields CATSRASTDTQYF. Full variable domain (outside the CDR3, taken from reference TRBV15 and TRBJ2-3): DAMVIQNPRYQVTQFGKPVTLSCSQTLNHNVMYWYQQKSSQAPKLLFHYYDKDFNNEADTPDNFQSRRPNTSFCFLDIRSPGLGDTAMYLCATSRASTDTQYFGPGTRLTVL.

CDR3 nucleotide sequence: TGTGCCAGCAGTGCTGGCCAAGCCTCCTACGAGCAGTACGTC. Translating it yields CASSAGQASYEQYV. V usage is TRBV2 and J usage is TRBJ2-7; D gene uncertain. V was clipped by 4 bases and J by 0 bases, with 10 bases between them. This CDR3 is built from 14 residues. CDR1 is SNHLY and CDR2 is FYNNEI in the germline V gene.